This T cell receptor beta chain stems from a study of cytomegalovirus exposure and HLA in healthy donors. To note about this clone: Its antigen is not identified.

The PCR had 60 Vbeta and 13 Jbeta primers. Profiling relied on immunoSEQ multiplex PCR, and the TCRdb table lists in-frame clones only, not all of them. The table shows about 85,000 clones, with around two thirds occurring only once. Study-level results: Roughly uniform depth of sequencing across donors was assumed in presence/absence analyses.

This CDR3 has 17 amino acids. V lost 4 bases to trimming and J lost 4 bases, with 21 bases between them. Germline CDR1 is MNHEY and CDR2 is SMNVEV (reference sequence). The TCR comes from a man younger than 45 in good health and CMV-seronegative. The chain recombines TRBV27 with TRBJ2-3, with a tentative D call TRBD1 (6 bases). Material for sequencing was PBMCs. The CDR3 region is CASSSARGTKSSDTQYF. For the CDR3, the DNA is TGTGCCAGCAGTTCGGCCAGGGGCACCAAATCCTCAGATACGCAGTATTTT.